The source of this T cell receptor beta chain is a study of blood T cell repertoires in COVID-19. The assay was immunoSEQ multiplex PCR, and TCRdb's table has in-frame clones only and misses some. The table includes 150,000 to 180,000 clones, over 75% detected once. The CDR3 sequence is 15 residues long. V was pared by 1 base and J by 0 bases, with 10 bases between. Germline V gives CDR1 LNHDA, CDR2 SQIVND (reference sequence). The sequenced sample consisted of peripheral blood. This TCR was recovered from a woman between 40 and 50 years old with acute or convalescent COVID-19. The genes are TRBV19 and TRBJ2-7; D call uncertain. In DNA, the CDR3 is TGTGCCAGTAGTATAGCCTCCGGGTTCTCCTACGAGCAGTACTTC. Translated, it gives CASSIASGFSYEQYF.